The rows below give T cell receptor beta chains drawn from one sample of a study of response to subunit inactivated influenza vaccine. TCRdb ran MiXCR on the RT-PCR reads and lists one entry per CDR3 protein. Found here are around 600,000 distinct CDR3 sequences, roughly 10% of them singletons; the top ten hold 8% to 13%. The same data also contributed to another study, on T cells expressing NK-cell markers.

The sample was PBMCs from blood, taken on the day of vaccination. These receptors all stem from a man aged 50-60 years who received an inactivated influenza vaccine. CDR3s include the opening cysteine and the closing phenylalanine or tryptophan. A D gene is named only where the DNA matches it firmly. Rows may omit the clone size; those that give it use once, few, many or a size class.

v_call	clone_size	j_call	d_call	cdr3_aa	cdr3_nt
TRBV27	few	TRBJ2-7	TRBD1	CASSFIGTGTYEQYF	TGTGCCAGCAGTTTTATCGGGACAGGGACCTACGAGCAGTACTTC
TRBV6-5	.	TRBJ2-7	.	CASSYSRGGNEQYF	TGTGCCAGCAGTTACTCCCGGGGTGGAAACGAGCAGTACTTC
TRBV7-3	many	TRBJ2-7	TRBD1	CASSADRGNYEQYF	TGTGCCAGCAGCGCGGACAGGGGAAACTACGAGCAGTACTTC
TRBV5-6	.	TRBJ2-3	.	CASRQQGGRPDTQYF	TGTGCCAGCAGGCAGCAGGGGGGTCGGCCAGATACGCAGTATTTT
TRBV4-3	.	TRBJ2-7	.	CASSQERQQTGEQYF	TGCGCCAGCAGCCAAGAACGCCAGCAGACAGGCGAGCAGTACTTC
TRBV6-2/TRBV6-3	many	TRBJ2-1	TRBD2	CASSWTSGRLFGEQFF	TGTGCCAGCAGTTGGACTAGCGGGAGGCTCTTTGGTGAGCAGTTCTTC
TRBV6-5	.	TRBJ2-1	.	CASSSTRGGQFF	TGTGCCAGCTCGTCGACGAGGGGGGGACAGTTCTTC
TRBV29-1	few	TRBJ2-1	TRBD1	CSVGDRLNNEQFF	TGCAGCGTTGGGGACAGACTGAACAATGAGCAGTTCTTC
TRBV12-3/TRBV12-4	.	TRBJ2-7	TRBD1	CASRQGVSEQYF	TGTGCCAGCCGACAGGGGGTTTCCGAGCAGTACTTC
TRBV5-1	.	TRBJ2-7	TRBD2	CASSAGTSGGQTYEQYF	TGCGCCAGCAGCGCCGGGACTAGCGGGGGGCAGACATACGAGCAGTACTTC
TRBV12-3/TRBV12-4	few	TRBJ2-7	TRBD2	CASSLPASSGPHHYEQYF	TGTGCCAGCAGTTTACCGGCGTCTAGCGGGCCACATCACTACGAGCAGTACTTC
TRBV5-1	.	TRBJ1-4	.	CASSVSPNEKLFF	TGCGCCAGCAGCGTGAGCCCGAATGAAAAACTGTTTTTT
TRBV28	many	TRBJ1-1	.	CASSLEYTEAFF	TGTGCCAGCAGTTTGGAATACACTGAAGCTTTCTTT
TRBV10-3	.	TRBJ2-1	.	CAISESALLEDDEQFF	TGTGCCATCAGTGAGTCGGCGCTCCTGGAGGACGATGAGCAGTTCTTC
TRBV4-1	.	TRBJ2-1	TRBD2	CASSQEIAGPFEQFF	TGCGCCAGCAGCCAAGAAATAGCGGGTCCCTTTGAGCAGTTCTTC
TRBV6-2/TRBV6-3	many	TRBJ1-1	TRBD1	CASRRRGQNEAFF	TGTGCCAGCAGACGCAGGGGGCAAAATGAAGCTTTCTTT
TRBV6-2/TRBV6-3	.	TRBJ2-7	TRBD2	CASSYPLAGGSSYEQYF	TGTGCCAGCAGTTACCCACTAGCGGGGGGCAGCTCCTACGAGCAGTACTTC
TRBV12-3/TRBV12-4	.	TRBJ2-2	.	CASTPEGARENTGELFF	TGTGCCAGCACCCCCGAAGGGGCGAGGGAGAACACCGGGGAGCTGTTTTTT
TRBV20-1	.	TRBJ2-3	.	CSARDASGTDTQYF	TGCAGTGCTAGAGACGCTAGCGGCACAGATACGCAGTATTTT
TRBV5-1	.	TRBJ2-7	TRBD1	CASSWEGQGSYEQYF	TGCGCCAGCAGCTGGGAAGGACAGGGCTCCTACGAGCAGTACTTC
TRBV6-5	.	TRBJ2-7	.	CASSYSSRGRASQGEQYF	TGTGCCAGCAGTTACTCGTCACGGGGTCGGGCTTCCCAAGGGGAGCAGTACTTC
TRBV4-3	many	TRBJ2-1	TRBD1	CASSQELGQGPPYNEQFF	TGCGCCAGCAGCCAAGAACTTGGACAGGGACCCCCTTACAATGAGCAGTTCTTC
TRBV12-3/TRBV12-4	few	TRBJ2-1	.	CASSSAAELGEQFF	TGTGCCAGCAGTTCGGCAGCGGAGTTGGGTGAGCAGTTCTTC